This T cell receptor (beta chain) was profiled in a study of monozygotic twins with inflammatory bowel disease. Study-level points and caveats: IBD patients shared fewer clonotypes with other individuals than healthy twins, especially patients with disease activity signs.

The germline V gene encodes CDR1 SGHTA and CDR2 FQGNSA. The CDR3 has 16 residues. On this clonotype: The antigen is undetermined.

It was 3500 ng of total RNA that each TCR library used. TCRdb re-called the 5' RACE reads, yielding one record per CDR3 amino acid sequence without DNA. Its table lists more than 300,000 distinct CDR3 sequences. The receptor was isolated from a human donor with ulcerative colitis or Crohn's disease, or a healthy co-twin of an affected twin (not recorded which). The sample consisted of blood. J is TRBJ1-6 and V is TRBV7-2; TCRdb indicates TRBD1, and absent DNA this call remains unverified. The CDR3 sequence is CASSSGASSYNSPLHF.